This TCR beta chain was retrieved from a study of IL-17A CD8 T cells in psoriatic arthritis synovium. The study in broad terms: The study aimed to define the phenotype, molecular profile and function of synovial IL-17A+CD8+ T cells in psoriatic arthritis pathogenesis.

After DNA extraction (Qiagen), TCRbeta V-D-J rearrangements were amplified in a bias-controlled manner and then sequenced at high throughput (immunoSEQ; Adaptive Biotech). The study's processing was this. The immunoSEQ Analyzer platform was used to analyze productive sequences at the sequence level. Clonality was calculated as 1 minus Pielou's evenness, so values run from 0 (highly polyclonal) up to 1 (monoclonal). Repertoire overlap between subsets was quantified with the Morisita index, from 0 (no similarity) to 1 (complete similarity). What TCRdb holds here is the immuneACCESS table cut down to in-frame rearrangements. Part of the clones is not present; checked against another copy, under half of the missing clones reflect an unresolved V gene, and the others are unexplained. V, J and clone size are taken as reported in that table, and D and trimming were inferred from the DNA itself. The sample data list under 1,500 clones, and over 65% of these were observed just once. The biggest ten clones account for approximately 15% of the sample.

Per the germline V gene, SGHDN is the CDR1 and FVKESK is the CDR2. From its cysteine to its phenylalanine, the CDR3 spans 15 amino acids. Solely the CDR3 DNA is kept, with 45 bases framed from the first base. V loses 4 bases, J loses 8 bases, and the germline ends lie 17 bases apart. CD3+ T cells, isolated magnetically, got 1.5 hours of stimulation with PMA and ionomycin and were then labeled using IL-17A and IFNgamma cytokine secretion assays. Synovial fluid effusions were drawn by aspiration from the actively inflamed joints of psoriatic arthritis patients. For each patient, synovial fluid served as the source from which three memory CD8+ T cell populations were isolated by sorting: Tc1 cells (IL-17A-IFNgamma+), Tc17 cells (IL-17A+) and the bulk memory fraction, allowing their TCR repertoires to be compared. Psoriatic arthritis patients met the Classification of Psoriatic Arthritis Study Group (CASPAR) criteria. Cytokine-secreting cells were counterstained with a viability dye and with anti-CD3, CD8, CD14 and CD4 antibodies and were sorted on a BD FACSAria. TCRbeta sequencing was performed on sorted synovial fluid CD8+ T cell subsets from a few patients with psoriatic arthritis. Before use, synovial fluid mononuclear cells were separated with Lymphoprep and cryopreserved in liquid nitrogen. The medium used for cryopreservation had roughly 55% fetal calf serum and approximately 9% dimethyl sulfoxide.

With regard to this clone: The target of this receptor is not known. Base qualities were left out, and no much larger clone turns up one base away.

Study-wide findings and limitations: Cells came from synovial fluid rather than synovial tissue, since no psoriatic arthritis synovial tissue samples were available. TCRbeta sequencing showed synovial Tc17 cells were polyclonal in psoriatic arthritis (median clonality about 0.08). In a couple of patients, many Tc17 clones also appeared in the synovial Tc1 population, producing Morisita overlap indices above 0.9. Some individual clones occupied over 5% of the repertoire, though most synovial CD8+ subsets remained polyclonal. Only three patients were covered by TCR sequencing, and this limited sample size was acknowledged by the authors.

This receptor was obtained from a human donor with psoriatic arthritis. The sequence joins TRBV14 to TRBJ1-4; the D gene is not confidently resolved. Sequencing was performed on IL-17A+ (IFN-gamma+/-) memory CD8+ T cells from synovial fluid. The cell subset or site label of this sample denotes: IL-17A+IFNgamma+/- memory CD8+ (Tc17) cells. The DNA sequence reads TGTGCCAGCAGCCCGATCGGCGGAAGTCGGGAAAAACTGTTTTTT. Translated, it gives CASSPIGGSREKLFF.